These 25 T cell receptor beta chains share one sample of origin, sequenced in a study of blood T cell repertoires in COVID-19. TCRdb's copy holds only in-frame clones and misses some; the assay was immunoSEQ multiplex PCR. The sample gives some 320,000 clones, about nine tenths of which show up once; 11% is in the top ten. Material for sequencing was peripheral blood. Receptor source: a woman in her 30s with COVID-19, enrolled during active disease.

The CDR3 DNA is TGTGCCAGCAGCTCCGGGACAGGGAGGGAAAAACTGTTTTTT. It specifies CASSSGTGREKLFF. The chain has TRBV11-2 and TRBJ1-4, with 9 bases fitting TRBD1. V shed 4 bases and J 8 bases; nucleotides not matched to a gene: 5. Germline V gene sequence: CDR1 SGHAT, CDR2 FQNNGV. The CDR3 consists of 14 residues.

In regard to this clone: The identical CDR3 is also encoded by other nucleotide sequences in the sample. J is TRBJ1-1 and V is TRBV7-9; TRBD1 matches 8 bases. Germline V gene lookup returns CDR1 SEHNR and CDR2 FQNEAQ (reference sequence). V dropped 5 bases and J dropped 3; count of bases not matched to a gene: 2. This CDR3 comprises 13 residues. CDR3 coding DNA: TGTGCCAGCAGCCCACAGGGGGACACTGAAGCTTTCTTT. Translated: CASSPQGDTEAFF. The full variable domain, its missing parts supplied by reference TRBV7-9 and TRBJ1-1, is DTGVSQNPRHKITKRGQNVTFRCDPISEHNRLYWYRQTLGQGPEFLTYFQNEAQLEKSRLLSDRFSAERPKGSFSTLEIQRTEQGDSAMYLCASSPQGDTEAFFGQGTRLTVV.

This clone was observed a few times. This chain uses TRBV5-1 with TRBJ2-3, with 11 bases aligning to TRBD2. V lost 0 bases and J lost 3; bases outside the gene matches: 3. Looked up from germline, CDR1 is SGHRS and CDR2 is YFSETQ. This CDR3 is 16 amino acids long. CDR3 amino acids: CASSLGLAGLTDTQYF. The CDR3, as DNA: TGCGCCAGCAGCTTGGGACTAGCGGGGTTAACAGATACGCAGTATTTT.

CDR3 in DNA: TGCGCCAGCAGTTACAGGGGCCGACTTATTCATAATTCACCCCTCCACTTT. Protein sequence: CASSYRGRLIHNSPLHF. The gene calls are TRBV10-2 and TRBJ1-6, with 7 nucleotides matching TRBD1. The CDR3 is made up of 17 amino acids. V trimming: 5 bases; J trimming: 5 bases; junction bases outside the gene matches: 12. CDR1 is WSHSY, CDR2 SAAADI, per germline.

J is TRBJ2-3 and V is TRBV6-2 or TRBV6-3; 8 bases align to TRBD2. The junction had 11 bases not matched to a gene; V was cut back by 0 bases and J by 6 bases. The CDR3 spans 17 residues. The germline V gene encodes CDR1 MNHEY and CDR2 SVGEGT. CDR3 region: CASSYSNPGGITDTQYF. CDR3 coding DNA: TGTGCCAGCAGTTACTCGAATCCGGGGGGGATTACTGATACGCAGTATTTT.

The chain has TRBV9 and TRBJ1-2; possibly TRBD1 for D (6 bases). The germline V gene has CDR1 SGDLS and CDR2 YYNGEE. The CDR3 runs 14 residues. With 1 base removed from V and 4 bases from J, the gap between germline ends came to 11 bases. CDR3 residues: CASSVTTGPYGYTF. CDR3 bases: TGTGCCAGCAGCGTAACGACAGGCCCCTATGGCTACACCTTC.

V usage is TRBV12-3 or TRBV12-4 and J usage is TRBJ2-3, with TRBD1 matching over 7 bases. V was pared by 5 bases and J by 8 bases, with 7 bases of the junction left unmatched. The CDR3 length is 13 residues. The CDR3 reads CASSMTGLATQYF. CDR3 coding DNA: TGTGCCAGCAGTATGACAGGGTTGGCTACGCAGTATTTT.

The chain combines TRBV28 with TRBJ1-1; 7 bases align to TRBD1. The CDR3 consists of 15 residues. Germline V CDR1 and CDR2: MDHEN, SYDVKM. With 3 bases clipped from V and 3 bases from J, the junction kept 7 bases outside the gene matches. The CDR3 DNA is TGTGCCAGCAGTTTTACGGACAGGCGAGACACTGAAGCTTTCTTT. Its protein product is CASSFTDRRDTEAFF.

The genes are TRBV24-1 and TRBJ2-2; the D gene is possibly TRBD1 (6 bases). The length of the CDR3 is 17 residues. CDR1 KGHDR and CDR2 SFDVKD come from the germline V gene. V lost 1 base and J 1 base, leaving 12 bases between the germline ends. The CDR3 bases are TGTGCCACCAGTGATTTCTCAGGGGCCCAGAACACCGGGGAGCTGTTTTTT. Its translation is CATSDFSGAQNTGELFF.

This sequence joins TRBV5-4 and TRBJ2-7; D perhaps matches TRBD2 (5 bases). This CDR3 spans 13 amino acids. V shed 3 bases and J shed 1 base, with 8 bases lying between them. Germline V CDR1 and CDR2: SGHNT, YYREEE (reference sequence). The CDR3 reads CASSSPGSYEQYF. CDR3 DNA: TGTGCCAGCAGCTCCCCGGGATCCTACGAGCAGTACTTC.

The chain joins TRBV15 to TRBJ2-1; TRBD2 agrees at 11 bases. This CDR3 is 15 amino acids long. The V gene's germline CDR1 is LNHNV and CDR2 YYDKDF (reference sequence). V lost 1 base to trimming and J lost 8 bases; unmatched junction nucleotides: 4. The CDR3 DNA follows: TGTGCCACCAGCAGAGTAGCGGGGGGGATCGATGAGCAGTTCTTC. Its protein is CATSRVAGGIDEQFF.

The sample holds one count of this clone. The CDR3 bases are TGTGCCAGCAGCAGAGATCCGACAGACTATGGCTACACCTTC. Amino acids: CASSRDPTDYGYTF. The gene calls are TRBV7-9 and TRBJ1-2; D may be TRBD1 (5 bases). This CDR3 comprises 14 residues. Trimming took off 5 bases at V and 3 bases at J, with 13 bases between the two ends. Germline-derived CDR1 and CDR2 are SEHNR and FQNEAQ (reference sequence).

The chain joins TRBV23-1 to TRBJ1-3, with D hard to call. TRBV23-1 is an ORF for which the function is uncertain. The CDR3 is 16 residues long. Trimming left V 0 bases short and J 0 bases short, with 9 bases between. CDR3 in DNA: TGCGCCAGCAGTCAATCGTTCACAATCTCTGGAAACACCATATATTTT. Its translation is CASSQSFTISGNTIYF.

This clone was recorded at least ten times. The chain uses TRBV6-5 and TRBJ2-7, with a possible D match to TRBD1 (5 bases). The germline V and J ends were trimmed by 0 bases and 1 base, with 10 bases remaining between them. This CDR3 is 15 amino acids long. Germline-derived CDR1 and CDR2 are MNHEY and SVGAGI. CDR3 loop: CASSYSLGPSYEQYF. The CDR3 bases are TGTGCCAGCAGTTACTCTTTGGGGCCATCCTACGAGCAGTACTTC.

The genes are TRBV3-1 (or the pseudogene TRBV3-2) and TRBJ2-7, with a possible D match to TRBD2 (6 bases). Germline V gene data show CDR1 as LGHDT and CDR2 as YNNKEL (reference sequence). Trimming cost V 0 bases and J 2 bases, with 8 bases left between them. The CDR3 consists of 14 residues. In DNA, the CDR3 is TGTGCCAGCAGCCAAGAGGGACTCCCCTACGAGCAGTACTTC. Translation: CASSQEGLPYEQYF.

The V call is TRBV30, the J call TRBJ1-2; perhaps TRBD1 as D (5 bases). The CDR3 contains 11 residues. From germline, CDR1 is GTSNPN and CDR2 SVGIG (reference sequence). Between the trimmed V and J ends, which lost 7 bases and 8 bases, there was a span of 14 bases. The CDR3 nucleotides read TGTGCCTCTCGGGGGTCGGAGGGCTACACCTTC. Protein: CASRGSEGYTF.

This chain connects TRBV7-9 to TRBJ1-6, with a tentative D call TRBD1 (6 bases). V shed 5 bases and J shed 0 bases, with 11 bases lying between them. The CDR3 runs 16 residues. CDR1 and CDR2 from the germline V gene are SEHNR and FQNEAQ (reference sequence). The CDR3 sequence is CASSDTGSSYNSPLHF. The CDR3 DNA is TGTGCCAGCAGCGACACAGGGAGCTCCTATAATTCACCCCTCCACTTT.

The chain couples TRBV19 to TRBJ2-3, with 7 bases that match TRBD2. With V trimmed by 9 bases and J by 4 bases, 4 bases remained unmatched. The CDR3 loop spans 12 amino acids. Per the germline V gene, CDR1 is LNHDA and CDR2 is SQIVND (reference sequence). DNA for the CDR3: TGTGCCAGGGGACTATCCGCAGATACGCAGTATTTT. Its protein product is CARGLSADTQYF.

This clone was counted a single time. The rearrangement links TRBV5-1 to TRBJ1-2, with TRBD1 matching over 7 bases. Germline V gene data show CDR1 as SGHRS and CDR2 as YFSETQ. The CDR3 is 15 amino acids. V gave up 2 bases and J gave up 4 bases; unmatched junction bases: 8. The CDR3 spells CASSLGGRGGYGYTF. In DNA, the CDR3 is TGCGCCAGCAGCTTAGGGGGCAGGGGAGGCTATGGCTACACCTTC.

This sequence joins TRBV28 and TRBJ1-2; maybe TRBD1 (5 bases). Trimming pared 5 bases from V and 1 base from J, leaving 14 bases between. CDR3 length equals 15 residues. The germline gives CDR1 MDHEN, CDR2 SYDVKM. In nucleotides, the CDR3 is TGTGCCAGCAGTCTTACTAGGGGAGGTAACTATGGCTACACCTTC. Amino acids: CASSLTRGGNYGYTF.

In its sample, this clone was seen once. The CDR3 DNA reads TGTGCCAGCAGGGACCCCGGGACAGGGGTGAACTATGGCTACACCTTC. Amino acid sequence: CASRDPGTGVNYGYTF. This chain links TRBV2 with TRBJ1-2; 10 bases match TRBD1. The CDR3 runs to 16 residues. From germline, CDR1 is SNHLY and CDR2 FYNNEI. V lost 6 bases to trimming and J lost 2 bases; unmatched junction nucleotides: 9.

V gene TRBV27 combines with J gene TRBJ1-1; no definite D call. V was clipped by 4 bases and J by 0 bases, with 12 bases between them. From germline, CDR1 is MNHEY and CDR2 SMNVEV (reference sequence). The CDR3 runs to 15 residues. The CDR3 DNA sequence: TGTGCCAGCAGTTCGATGGGCCGGTTGAACACTGAAGCTTTCTTT. Its protein is CASSSMGRLNTEAFF.

The rearrangement links TRBV30 to TRBJ1-5, with D possibly being TRBD1 (5 bases). The V gene's germline CDR1 is GTSNPN and CDR2 SVGIG (reference sequence). The CDR3 consists of 13 residues. Trimming removed 1 base at V and 5 bases at J, with 9 bases between. The CDR3 region is CAWSAQGHQPQHF. For the CDR3, the DNA is TGTGCCTGGAGTGCGCAGGGCCATCAGCCCCAGCATTTT.

The V gene is TRBV7-2, the J gene TRBJ2-3, with TRBD2 matching 12 bases. The ends lost 7 bases at V and 6 bases at J; junction bases unmatched: 14. The V gene's germline CDR1 is SGHTA and CDR2 FQGNSA. CDR3 length equals 17 residues. The CDR3 sequence is CASKRLAGASYMDTQYF. CDR3 in DNA: TGTGCCAGCAAGCGACTAGCGGGGGCATCCTACATGGATACGCAGTATTTT. The full variable domain, with the rest looked up from reference TRBV7-2 and TRBJ2-3, is GAGVSQSPSNKVTEKGKDVELRCDPISGHTALYWYRQSLGQGLEFLIYFQGNSAPDKSGLPSDRFSAERTGGSVSTLTIQRTQQEDSAVYLCASKRLAGASYMDTQYFGPGTRLTVL.

This chain connects TRBV6-5 to TRBJ1-4; D unclear. Germline values: CDR1 MNHEY, CDR2 SVGAGI. The V end was cut by 2 bases, the J end by 8 bases, with 12 bases between. There are 14 residues in the CDR3. The CDR3 DNA reads TGTGCCAGCAGTTACGGGCATAGGAGGGAAAAACTGTTTTTT. This gives the protein CASSYGHRREKLFF.